These T cell receptor beta chains were read from a single sample in a study of OX40 agonist ivuxolimab in advanced cancers. The table came from immunoSEQ multiplex PCR; TCRdb's copy has only in-frame clones and leaves some out. The sample comprises 75,000 to 100,000 clones, 85% to 95% of which are singletons, and roughly 0.72% rests with the top ten. The source material was CD4+ or CD8+ T cells sorted from blood, sampled in a trial of the OX40 agonist ivuxolimab. Source of these receptors: an adult with an advanced solid tumor such as melanoma, head and neck, liver or kidney cancer. Each CDR3 is given with its conserved first and last residue. The order of the fields is clone size, V gene, J gene, D gene, CDR3 DNA, CDR3 protein. D genes are given only for firm matches. Where a row states a size, it is once, few, many or the class of an expanded clone; other rows omit it.

>few|TRBV20-1|TRBJ1-4|-
TGCAGTGCTAGTACGCATGAAAAACTGTTTTTT
CSASTHEKLFF
>-|TRBV19|TRBJ1-2|-
TGTGCCAGTAGTATTTCTGGGGACTATGGCTACACCTTC
CASSISGDYGYTF
>-|TRBV2|TRBJ2-7|-
TGTGCCAGCAAGGGGTCCCGGGACGAGCAGTACTTC
CASKGSRDEQYF
>-|TRBV6-6|TRBJ1-1|-
TGTGCCAGCAGCCCCTTGGGGCTTAACACTGAAGCTTTCTTT
CASSPLGLNTEAFF
>once|TRBV18|TRBJ2-4|-
TGTGCCAGCTCACCCGGACTCGGGAGCCACCAAAACATTCAGTACTTC
CASSPGLGSHQNIQYF
>-|TRBV5-1|TRBJ2-3|TRBD1
TGCGCCAGCAGCTTGGCACAGGGGACAGATACGCAGTATTTT
CASSLAQGTDTQYF
>-|TRBV27|TRBJ2-5|-
TGTGCCAGCAAATTACGTCAGGGGGGGGGCCGGGTCCAAGAGACCCAGTACTTC
CASKLRQGGGRVQETQYF
>-|TRBV28|TRBJ2-6|-
TGTGCCAGCAGTTCTCACAAAGCCTCTGGGGCCAACGTCCTGACTTTC
CASSSHKASGANVLTF
>-|TRBV5-1|TRBJ2-5|-
TGCGCCAGCAGCCCGGAGGGGACGGAGACCCGGTACTTC
CASSPEGTETRYF
>-|TRBV7-9|TRBJ1-5|-
TGTGCCAGCAGCTTATGGAATCAGCCCCAGCATTTT
CASSLWNQPQHF
>-|TRBV2|TRBJ2-3|-
TGTGCCAGCACCAGGGACACAGATACGCAGTATTTT
CASTRDTDTQYF
>-|TRBV6-6|TRBJ2-2|-
TGTGCCAGCAGCGAACCCCCTGGACACTTCACCGGGGAGCTGTTTTTT
CASSEPPGHFTGELFF
>-|TRBV18|TRBJ1-4|-
TGTGCCAGCTCACCACGCGGGCCAGGGCGTCATACAACTAATGAAAAACTGTTTTTT
CASSPRGPGRHTTNEKLFF
>-|TRBV18|TRBJ2-7|-
TGTGCCAGCTCACCCCGGACAGATTCTGAGCAGTACTTC
CASSPRTDSEQYF
>-|TRBV29-1|TRBJ1-6|TRBD1
TGCAGCGTTGGGGACAGAACGGGATCACCCCTCCACTTT
CSVGDRTGSPLHF
>-|TRBV27|TRBJ1-2|-
TGTGCCAGCAGTTTATCAGGTGGTGGTGTCCTTCGTGGCTACACCTTC
CASSLSGGGVLRGYTF
>-|TRBV11-3|TRBJ2-1|-
TGTGCCAGCAGCTCATGGGGGAATGAGCAGTTCTTC
CASSSWGNEQFF
>-|TRBV28|TRBJ1-1|-
TGTGCCAGCAGTTTATCCAGGCGAAACACTGAAGCTTTCTTT
CASSLSRRNTEAFF
>-|TRBV2|TRBJ1-4|-
TGTGCCAGCAGTCTGGGCCCCCCGACAGAGAATACTTTT
CASSLGPPTENTF
>once|TRBV18|TRBJ2-7|-
TGTGCCAGCTCACCACCGGAGCAAACCTACGAGCAGTACTTC
CASSPPEQTYEQYF
>-|TRBV7-3|TRBJ2-3|TRBD2
TGTGCCAGCAGCCCGGGGACTAGCCGGAACACAGATACGCAGTATTTT
CASSPGTSRNTDTQYF
>-|TRBV14|TRBJ2-3|-
TGTGCCAGCAGCCAAGCCAGAAGTCGCACAGATACGCAGTATTTT
CASSQARSRTDTQYF
>-|TRBV2|TRBJ2-1|-
TGTGCCACCCGACTAGTGGGTAGACAGTTCTTC
CATRLVGRQFF
>once|TRBV5-1|TRBJ1-2|TRBD1
TGCGCCAGCAGCTTGGCCTATTCGACAGGGCCTGGGGGCTACACCTTC
CASSLAYSTGPGGYTF
>-|TRBV2|TRBJ1-2|-
TGTGCCAGCAGTGTAGGACAAAGCTATGGCTACACCTTC
CASSVGQSYGYTF
>-|TRBV6-5|TRBJ2-1|-
TGTGCCAGCAGTTACGATCGTGGTTCCTCCTACAATGAGCAGTTCTTC
CASSYDRGSSYNEQFF
>-|TRBV18|TRBJ2-7|-
TGTGCCAGCTCACCCCCCAGTCTCGACTACGAGCAGTACTTC
CASSPPSLDYEQYF
>-|TRBV5-1|TRBJ2-5|-
TGCGCCAGCACCACCTTTGGGGCGTACCAAGAGACCCAGTACTTC
CASTTFGAYQETQYF
>once|TRBV18|TRBJ2-3|TRBD2
TGTGCCAGCTCTCCCCTAGCGGGAGGAGATACGCAGTATTTT
CASSPLAGGDTQYF
>-|TRBV28|TRBJ2-1|TRBD1
TGTGCCAGCAGTATCCTCGACAGGGTGAATGAGCAGTTCTTC
CASSILDRVNEQFF
>-|TRBV7-6|TRBJ1-4|-
TGTGCCAGCAGCCACCGGGGGTCAACTAATGAAAAACTGTTTTTT
CASSHRGSTNEKLFF
>-|TRBV28|TRBJ1-4|-
TGTGCCAGCAGTCCCCCCCGACAGCCCGAAAAACTGTTTTTT
CASSPPRQPEKLFF
>-|TRBV5-4|TRBJ2-5|-
TGTGCCAGCAGCCAAGATAATCTAGTTGAGACCCAGTACTTC
CASSQDNLVETQYF
>-|TRBV28|TRBJ2-3|-
TGTGCCAGCAGTTTTTCAGGGAGAGGACATATCACAGATACGCAGTATTTT
CASSFSGRGHITDTQYF
>-|TRBV27|TRBJ2-1|-
TGTGCCAGCAGCCGGGGCCTCGGGTACAATGAGCAGTTCTTC
CASSRGLGYNEQFF
>-|TRBV5-1|TRBJ2-7|TRBD2
TGCGCCAGCAGCCGGGGACTAGCGGGAGCCCACGAGCAGTACTTC
CASSRGLAGAHEQYF
>few|TRBV5-1|TRBJ2-5|-
TGCGCCAGCAGCTTGGAAAAAGTACAAGAGACCCAGTACTTC
CASSLEKVQETQYF
>-|TRBV7-9|TRBJ1-4|-
TGTGCCAGCACCCACAATGAAAAACTGTTTTTT
CASTHNEKLFF
>-|TRBV5-6|TRBJ1-5|-
TGTGCCAGCAGCTTCACAGGATCGAATCAGCCCCAGCATTTT
CASSFTGSNQPQHF
>once|TRBV6-6|TRBJ2-1|TRBD1
TGTGCCAGCAGTTATGGACAGGGAGGTGGCAATGAGCAGTTCTTC
CASSYGQGGGNEQFF
>-|TRBV12-5|TRBJ2-4|-
TGTGCTAGCTACCCTAGCGAGGCCAAAAACATTCAGTACTTC
CASYPSEAKNIQYF
>-|TRBV9|TRBJ2-5|-
TGTGCCAGCAGCCAAGGGGGACAAGAGACCCAGTACTTC
CASSQGGQETQYF
>-|TRBV19|TRBJ2-3|-
TGTGCCAGTAGTATAGTAGCGGAGGCGGCCACAGATACGCAGTATTTT
CASSIVAEAATDTQYF
>-|TRBV28|TRBJ2-1|-
TGTGCCAGCAGTCCTTGGCCTTCCTACAATGAGCAGTTCTTC
CASSPWPSYNEQFF
>-|TRBV30|TRBJ2-5|TRBD2
TGTGCCTGGAGTGCCCCTAGCGGGAGTCGAGAGACCCAGTACTTC
CAWSAPSGSRETQYF